The rows below give T cell receptor beta chains drawn from one sample of a study of cytomegalovirus exposure and HLA in healthy donors. Generated by immunoSEQ multiplex PCR, the TCRdb table keeps only in-frame clones and is missing some. The sample data list over 150,000 clones. The sequenced sample was PBMCs. The receptor source for this set is a boy younger than 18 in good health and CMV-seronegative. The CDR3 runs from the conserved cysteine through the conserved F or W. Fields, in order: D gene, V gene, CDR3 length, J gene, CDR3 protein, CDR3 DNA. The D gene is left open where the match is weak.

>.|TRBV30|12|TRBJ1-2
CAWNSVGYGYTF
TGTGCCTGGAATAGCGTGGGGTATGGCTACACCTTC
>.|TRBV6-5|15|TRBJ2-7
CASKIGGDSSYEQYF
TGTGCCAGCAAAATCGGGGGGGACAGCTCCTACGAGCAGTACTTC
>TRBD1|TRBV30|15|TRBJ1-6
CAWSVLRGRNSPLHF
TGTGCCTGGAGTGTACTCAGGGGGCGGAATTCACCCCTCCACTTT
>TRBD1|TRBV5-1|16|TRBJ1-1
CASSAAPTGGNTEAFF
TGCGCCAGCAGCGCGGCCCCGACAGGGGGCAACACTGAAGCTTTCTTT
>.|TRBV6-5|15|TRBJ2-7
CASTLRAGIAYEQYF
TGTGCCAGCACCTTAAGGGCAGGGATAGCCTACGAGCAGTACTTC
>.|TRBV6-4|14|TRBJ2-7
CASTRTSLSREQYF
TGTGCCAGCACCCGGACTTCGCTAAGTAGAGAGCAGTACTTC
>.|TRBV6-6|14|TRBJ2-5
CASSPAGAGETQYF
TGTGCCAGCAGTCCGGCGGGGGCCGGAGAGACCCAGTACTTC
>.|TRBV30|13|TRBJ1-1
CACIGGVNTEAFF
TGTGCCTGCATCGGGGGGGTGAACACTGAAGCTTTCTTT
>.|TRBV25-1|14|TRBJ2-5
CASSEFGLLRAQYF
TGTGCCAGCAGTGAATTTGGCCTGCTGAGGGCCCAGTACTTC
>.|TRBV19|12|TRBJ2-7
CASSDTAYEQYF
TGTGCCAGTTCCGACACCGCCTACGAGCAGTACTTC
>TRBD1|TRBV19|15|TRBJ1-2
CASSPPGQPYVGYTF
TGTGCCAGTAGTCCTCCGGGACAGCCCTATGTGGGCTACACCTTC
>.|TRBV6-5|11|TRBJ2-5
CASRRQAISYF
TGTGCCAGCAGACGACAGGCCATCAGTTACTTC
>TRBD1|TRBV2|12|TRBJ1-3
CASKQGANTIYF
TGTGCCAGCAAACAGGGGGCAAACACCATATATTTT
>.|TRBV7-9|12|TRBJ1-2
CASSLGESGYTF
TGTGCCAGCAGCTTAGGGGAGAGTGGCTACACCTTC
>.|TRBV10-3|16|TRBJ1-1
CAISESSRVLGTEAFF
TGTGCCATCAGTGAGAGCTCCAGGGTTTTAGGGACTGAAGCTTTCTTT
>.|TRBV15|16|TRBJ1-5
CATSREQGIGRQPQHF
TGTGCCACCAGCAGAGAGCAGGGTATAGGACGTCAGCCCCAGCATTTT
>.|TRBV11-1|14|TRBJ1-1
CASSFPGQNTEAFF
TGTGCCAGCAGCTTTCCGGGACAGAACACTGAAGCTTTCTTT
>.|TRBV7-9|13|TRBJ1-1
CASSLSAGAEAFF
TGTGCCAGCAGCTTGAGTGCGGGGGCTGAAGCTTTCTTT
>.|TRBV7-9|15|TRBJ2-2
CASSLVSGDTGELFF
TGTGCCAGCAGCTTAGTCTCGGGGGACACCGGGGAGCTGTTTTTT
>TRBD1|TRBV7-2|19|TRBJ1-5
CASSRRGTGAYRGNQPQHF
TGTGCCAGCAGCCGGAGAGGGACAGGGGCCTATCGGGGCAATCAGCCCCAGCATTTT
>TRBD1|TRBV29-1|11|TRBJ1-2
CSVGQGEGYTF
TGCAGCGTTGGACAGGGTGAAGGCTACACCTTC
>.|TRBV4-3|13|TRBJ2-7
CASSQAGSNEQYF
TGCGCCAGCAGCCAAGCGGGGTCGAACGAGCAGTACTTC
>.|TRBV7-8|13|TRBJ2-1
CASAPGVIYEQFF
TGTGCCAGCGCCCCGGGTGTCATTTATGAGCAGTTCTTC
>.|TRBV19|14|TRBJ1-1
CASSSRVSNTEAFF
TGTGCCAGTAGTTCTCGGGTTTCGAACACTGAAGCTTTCTTT
>.|TRBV18|16|TRBJ1-1
CASSPNQNQVNTEAFF
TGTGCCAGCTCACCTAACCAGAATCAGGTGAACACTGAAGCTTTCTTT
>.|TRBV5-1|15|TRBJ1-1
CASSLGQLKNTEAFF
TGCGCCAGCAGCTTGGGACAGCTCAAGAACACTGAAGCTTTCTTT
>TRBD2|TRBV19|14|TRBJ2-7
CASSTRGSSYEQYF
TGTGCCAGTAGTACGCGGGGGAGCTCCTACGAGCAGTACTTC
>.|TRBV7-8|15|TRBJ1-3
CASSLLSGTGNTIYF
TGTGCCAGCAGCTTACTCTCAGGGACTGGAAACACCATATATTTT
>.|TRBV4-3|15|TRBJ2-1
CASSQEAVVQDEQFF
TGCGCCAGCAGCCAAGAGGCAGTCGTTCAGGATGAGCAGTTCTTC
>TRBD1|TRBV6-6|14|TRBJ1-1
CASNPTGKNTEAFF
TGTGCCAGCAACCCGACAGGGAAGAACACTGAAGCTTTCTTT
>.|TRBV30|14|TRBJ2-7
CAWSVLGESYEQYF
TGTGCCTGGAGTGTACTCGGGGAATCCTACGAGCAGTACTTC
>TRBD1|TRBV5-4|14|TRBJ1-1
CASSVDRGNTEAFF
TGTGCCAGCAGTGTAGACAGGGGGAACACTGAAGCTTTCTTT
>TRBD1|TRBV6-6|15|TRBJ2-5
CASSYLPGGVEAQYF
TGTGCCAGCAGTTACCTTCCAGGGGGAGTGGAGGCCCAGTACTTC
>TRBD1|TRBV5-4|15|TRBJ1-2
CASSFIQGVDYGYTF
TGTGCCAGCAGCTTCATTCAGGGGGTGGACTATGGCTACACCTTC
>TRBD1|TRBV27|14|TRBJ2-7
CASSFVQGGNEQYF
TGTGCCAGCAGTTTCGTACAGGGGGGTAACGAGCAGTACTTC
>.|TRBV27|16|TRBJ2-5
CASAIRWGAGQETQYF
TGTGCCAGCGCTATTCGCTGGGGCGCGGGACAAGAGACCCAGTACTTC
>.|TRBV19|13|TRBJ1-1
CASSTRGNTEAFF
TGTGCCAGTAGTACCAGGGGGAACACTGAAGCTTTCTTT
>.|TRBV18|14|TRBJ2-5
CASSPPAQRETQYF
TGTGCCAGCTCACCACCAGCTCAGCGAGAGACCCAGTACTTC
>.|TRBV4-1|17|TRBJ2-5
CASSQDYGGGGTETQYF
TGCGCCAGCAGCCAAGATTATGGAGGGGGCGGTACAGAGACCCAGTACTTC
>.|TRBV7-8|13|TRBJ1-1
CASSLGIARGAFF
TGTGCCAGCAGCTTGGGAATTGCCCGGGGAGCTTTCTTT
>.|TRBV19|11|TRBJ1-1
CAVGGNTEAFF
TGTGCCGTGGGGGGGAACACTGAAGCTTTCTTT
>TRBD2|TRBV15|14|TRBJ2-5
CATSMGGVHETQYF
TGTGCCACCAGCATGGGGGGGGTCCATGAGACCCAGTACTTC
>TRBD1|TRBV5-1|15|TRBJ2-7
CASSPIGTGPYEQYF
TGCGCCAGCAGCCCGATAGGGACAGGTCCCTACGAGCAGTACTTC
>.|TRBV5-4|16|TRBJ1-2
CASSLAGGNANYGYTF
TGTGCCAGCAGCTTGGCGGGGGGGAATGCTAACTATGGCTACACCTTC
>TRBD2|TRBV6-6|15|TRBJ2-3
CASSRTSGGGDTQYF
TGTGCCAGCAGTAGGACTAGCGGGGGAGGAGATACGCAGTATTTT
>TRBD1|TRBV25-1|16|TRBJ2-5
CASSEAGTGFQETQYF
TGTGCCAGCAGTGAAGCCGGGACAGGGTTCCAAGAGACCCAGTACTTC
>.|TRBV4-2|16|TRBJ2-6
CASSQDTGSGANVLTF
TGTGCCAGCAGCCAAGATACGGGCTCTGGGGCCAACGTCCTGACTTTC
>.|TRBV9|15|TRBJ2-5
CASSSGRVIGETQYF
TGTGCCAGCAGCTCAGGCAGGGTGATTGGAGAGACCCAGTACTTC
>.|TRBV7-9|15|TRBJ1-3
CASSRQAFSGNTIYF
TGTGCCAGCAGCCGACAGGCCTTCTCTGGAAACACCATATATTTT
>TRBD1|TRBV19|14|TRBJ2-2
CASTKTGGSGELFF
TGTGCCAGTACAAAGACAGGGGGCAGCGGGGAGCTGTTTTTT
>.|TRBV6-6|15|TRBJ1-3
CASSPLGVSGNTIYF
TGTGCCAGCAGCCCCCTCGGGGTCTCAGGAAACACCATATATTTT
>.|TRBV5-8|12|TRBJ2-7
CASRRLTYEQYF
TGTGCCAGCAGGAGATTAACCTACGAGCAGTACTTC
>.|TRBV28|15|TRBJ2-5
CASRGGRRRGETQYF
TGTGCCAGCAGGGGCGGACGGCGGAGGGGAGAGACCCAGTACTTC
>.|TRBV2|15|TRBJ1-2
CASRARRGTNYGYTF
TGTGCCAGCAGAGCCAGGAGGGGTACCAACTATGGCTACACCTTC